One sample yielded the 8 T cell receptor beta chains listed below, sequenced in a study of T cell responses to AZD1222 COVID-19 vaccine. Produced via immunoSEQ multiplex PCR; TCRdb's table is partial and in-frame only. The sample lists about 83,000 clones; over 75% were seen once. This material consisted of peripheral blood, taken 28 days after the second AZD1222 dose. These receptor sequences come from an adult who received the AZD1222 COVID-19 vaccine.

The V and J genes are TRBV28 and TRBJ1-1; tentatively, D is TRBD1 (5 bases). The CDR3 runs 13 residues. CDR1 and CDR2 (germline): MDHEN, SYDVKM. V dropped 7 bases and J dropped 5 bases, with 14 bases sitting between them. The CDR3 here is CASNLRRGTEAFF. CDR3 sequence (DNA): TGTGCCAGCAACCTCCGACGGGGGACTGAAGCTTTCTTT.

This clone came up a few times. CDR3 coding DNA: TGTGCCATCACACCGGGCGGGAGCAGAGAGACCCAGTACTTC. As protein: CAITPGGSRETQYF. The chain uses TRBV6-5 and TRBJ2-5; TRBD2 agrees at 7 bases. Germline assignment: CDR1 MNHEY and CDR2 SVGAGI. This CDR3 region has 14 residues. V gave up 10 bases and J gave up 4 bases; unmatched junction bases: 12.

The chain recombines TRBV4-2 with TRBJ1-6; unclear D gene. The CDR3 runs to 12 residues. Germline values: CDR1 LGHNA, CDR2 YNFKEQ. With 3 bases removed from V and 9 bases from J, the gap between germline ends came to 6 bases. This CDR3 reads CASSQTTSPLHF. CDR3 in DNA: TGTGCCAGCAGCCAGACGACTTCACCCCTCCACTTT.

V usage is TRBV2 and J usage is TRBJ2-7, with D possibly TRBD1 on 5 matching bases. Germline V gene lookup returns CDR1 SNHLY and CDR2 FYNNEI. Trimming stripped 1 base from V and 0 bases from J, with 10 bases between. This CDR3 spans 15 amino acids. CDR3 in amino acids: CASSEEGISSYEQYF. The CDR3 region has the DNA TGTGCCAGCAGTGAAGAGGGGATTAGCTCCTACGAGCAGTACTTC.

V usage is TRBV6-5 and J usage is TRBJ2-5; TRBD2 is a possible D gene (5 bases). Germline V CDR1 and CDR2: MNHEY, SVGAGI. With 11 bases removed from V and 0 bases from J, the gap between germline ends came to 16 bases. The CDR3 loop spans 14 amino acids. The CDR3 sequence: CAGRAESYQETQYF. CDR3 bases: TGTGCCGGGAGAGCGGAATCCTACCAAGAGACCCAGTACTTC.

The chain recombines TRBV3-1 (or the pseudogene TRBV3-2) with TRBJ2-7; TRBD2 is a possible D gene (5 bases). CDR3 length: 13 residues. V was trimmed by 3 bases and J by 5 bases, leaving 11 bases between them. Germline-derived CDR1 and CDR2 are LGHDT and YNNKEL (reference sequence). CDR3 DNA: TGTGCCAGCAGCCATAGGACCGGGGACGAGCAGTACTTC. It translates to CASSHRTGDEQYF.

The gene calls are TRBV6-2 or TRBV6-3 and TRBJ2-5; possible D gene TRBD1, 6 bases. With 1 base removed from V and 5 bases from J, the gap between germline ends came to 14 bases. The CDR3 runs to 15 residues. CDR1 and CDR2 from the germline V gene are MNHEY and SVGEGT. The CDR3 DNA reads as TGTGCCAGCAGTTACTTCGGACAGTCCCAGGAGACCCAGTACTTC. Amino acids: CASSYFGQSQETQYF.

The CDR3 DNA sequence: TGTGCCAGCAGCGCGGGGACAGGCTACGAGCAGTACTTC. Protein product: CASSAGTGYEQYF. The J gene is TRBJ2-7, the V gene TRBV9; 8 positions match TRBD1. Trimming took 3 bases from V and 3 from J; bases not matched to a gene: 2. This CDR3 has 13 amino acids. The V gene's germline CDR1 is SGDLS and CDR2 YYNGEE.